This T cell receptor (beta chain) was recovered during a study of blood T cell repertoires in COVID-19. Across the study: Samples representing acute and convalescent COVID-19 were sourced from the United States, Italy and Spain. PBMCs, B-cell-depleted T cells, or T cells provided the cDNA or gDNA that made up the material.

As handled by the study authors: Counts of nucleated cells, estimated from reference gene primer amplification, were obtained. The protocol was immunoSEQ multiplex PCR, while the TCRdb copy is restricted to in-frame clones and leaves out a portion. V and J calls and clone size are as listed in that table; D and trimming were resolved from the DNA. Among under 150,000 clones listed, about 86% were seen once. The specimen was peripheral blood. The receptor was derived from a woman between 45 and 60 years old who had recovered from COVID-19.

The CDR3 reads CASSQTVSGELFF. DNA for the CDR3: TGTGCCAGCAGTCAGACAGTGTCCGGGGAGCTGTTTTTT. The chain is built from TRBV27 and TRBJ2-2; D perhaps matches TRBD1 (5 bases). Trimming removed 5 bases from V and 6 bases from J, with 10 bases in between. The CDR3 totals 13 residues. In germline, CDR1 is MNHEY, CDR2 SMNVEV (reference sequence).